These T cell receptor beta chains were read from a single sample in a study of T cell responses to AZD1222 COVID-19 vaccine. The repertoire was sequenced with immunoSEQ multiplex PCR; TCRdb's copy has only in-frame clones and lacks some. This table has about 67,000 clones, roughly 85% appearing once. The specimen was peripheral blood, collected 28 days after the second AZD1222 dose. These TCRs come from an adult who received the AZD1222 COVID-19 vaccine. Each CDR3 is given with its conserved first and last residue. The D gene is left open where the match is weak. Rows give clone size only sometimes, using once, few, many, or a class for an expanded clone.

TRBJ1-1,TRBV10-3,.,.,CAISESGREGTEAFF,TGTGCCATCAGTGAGTCTGGTAGGGAAGGCACTGAAGCTTTCTTT
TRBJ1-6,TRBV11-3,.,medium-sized,CASSEQGSNSPLHF,TGTGCCAGCAGCGAACAGGGATCTAATTCACCCCTCCACTTT
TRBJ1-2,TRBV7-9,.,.,CASSLGGSLGYGYTF,TGTGCCAGCAGCTTGGGAGGGTCACTAGGCTATGGCTACACCTTC
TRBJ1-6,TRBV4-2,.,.,CASSPNLVGSRRYNSPLHF,TGTGCCAGCAGCCCGAACTTAGTGGGTTCTCGGAGATATAATTCACCCCTCCACTTT
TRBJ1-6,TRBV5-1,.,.,CASSLGQENSPLHF,TGCGCCAGCAGCTTGGGACAGGAGAATTCACCCCTCCACTTT
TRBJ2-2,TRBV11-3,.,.,CASSLWGASTGELFF,TGTGCCAGCAGCTTATGGGGGGCCTCGACCGGGGAGCTGTTTTTT
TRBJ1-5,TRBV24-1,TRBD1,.,CATSDPGQGPNQPQHF,TGTGCCACCAGTGACCCGGGACAGGGACCAAATCAGCCCCAGCATTTT
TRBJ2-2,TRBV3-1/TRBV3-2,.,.,CASVSGTGELFF,TGTGCCAGCGTCAGTGGGACCGGGGAGCTGTTTTTT
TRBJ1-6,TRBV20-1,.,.,CSARSGPPLHF,TGCAGTGCCAGATCGGGTCCACCCCTCCACTTT
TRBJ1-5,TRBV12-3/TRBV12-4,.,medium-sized,CASSLIEAQPQHF,TGTGCCAGCAGCCTAATAGAGGCGCAGCCCCAGCATTTT
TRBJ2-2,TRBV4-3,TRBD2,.,CASSQAGGRDTGELFF,TGCGCCAGCAGCCAAGCGGGAGGGAGGGACACCGGGGAGCTGTTTTTT
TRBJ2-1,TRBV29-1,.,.,CSVETGSYEQFF,TGCAGCGTTGAAACAGGGAGCTATGAGCAGTTCTTC
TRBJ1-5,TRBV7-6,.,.,CASSPFVGSGQPQHF,TGTGCCAGCAGCCCCTTCGTGGGTTCAGGGCAGCCCCAGCATTTT
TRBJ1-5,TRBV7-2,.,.,CASSLRVGGSGNQPQHF,TGTGCCAGCAGCTTACGGGTCGGGGGAAGTGGCAATCAGCCCCAGCATTTT
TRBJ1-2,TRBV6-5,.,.,CASSYSLTGYYYGYTF,TGTGCCAGCAGTTACTCGCTGACAGGTTATTACTATGGCTACACCTTC
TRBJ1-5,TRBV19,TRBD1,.,CASSPTGARYQPQHF,TGTGCCAGTAGTCCTACAGGGGCTAGGTATCAGCCCCAGCATTTT
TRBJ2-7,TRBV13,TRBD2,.,CASSLATSGGLYEQYF,TGTGCCAGCAGCTTAGCGACTAGCGGGGGCCTCTACGAGCAGTACTTC